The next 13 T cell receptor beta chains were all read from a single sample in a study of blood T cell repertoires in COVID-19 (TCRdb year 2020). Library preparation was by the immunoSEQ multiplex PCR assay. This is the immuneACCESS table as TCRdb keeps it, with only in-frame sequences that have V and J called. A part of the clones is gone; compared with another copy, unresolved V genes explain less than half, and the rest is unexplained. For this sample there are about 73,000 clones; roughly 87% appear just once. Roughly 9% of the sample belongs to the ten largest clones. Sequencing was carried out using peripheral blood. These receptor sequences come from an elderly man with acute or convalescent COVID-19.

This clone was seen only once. This CDR3 reads CASTSASLQETQYF. In DNA, the CDR3 is TGTGCTAGTACTTCGGCTAGCCTTCAAGAGACCCAGTACTTC. J is TRBJ2-5 and V is TRBV12-5, with TRBD2 as a possible D gene (5 bases). The V gene lost 8 bases and the J gene lost 2 bases, with 15 bases spanning the gap. This CDR3 has 14 residues. Looked up from germline, CDR1 is LGHNT and CDR2 is FRNRAP.

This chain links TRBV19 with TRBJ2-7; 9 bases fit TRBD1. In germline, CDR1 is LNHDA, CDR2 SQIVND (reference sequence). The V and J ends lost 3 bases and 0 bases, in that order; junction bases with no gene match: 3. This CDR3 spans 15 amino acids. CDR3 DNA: TGTGCCAGTAGTATCGGACAGGGGTTCTCCTACGAGCAGTACTTC. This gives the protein CASSIGQGFSYEQYF.

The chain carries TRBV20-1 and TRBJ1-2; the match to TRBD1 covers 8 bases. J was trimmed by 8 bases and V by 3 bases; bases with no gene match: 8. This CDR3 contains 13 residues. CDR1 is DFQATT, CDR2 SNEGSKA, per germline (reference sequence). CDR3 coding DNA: TGCAGTGCTAGTCCAGGGGGCGCGCGGGGCTACACCTTC. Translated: CSASPGGARGYTF.

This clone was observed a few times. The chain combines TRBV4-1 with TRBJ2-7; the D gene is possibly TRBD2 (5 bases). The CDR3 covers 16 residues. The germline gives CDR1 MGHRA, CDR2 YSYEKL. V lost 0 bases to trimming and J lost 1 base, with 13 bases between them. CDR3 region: CASSQESRGASYEQYF. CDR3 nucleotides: TGCGCCAGCAGCCAAGAGTCTCGGGGAGCGTCCTACGAGCAGTACTTC.

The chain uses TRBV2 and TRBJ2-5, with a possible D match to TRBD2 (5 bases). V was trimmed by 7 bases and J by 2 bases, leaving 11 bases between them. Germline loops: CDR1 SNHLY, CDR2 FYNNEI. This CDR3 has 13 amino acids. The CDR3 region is CASIGGGQETQYF. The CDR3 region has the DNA TGTGCCAGCATCGGAGGCGGTCAAGAGACCCAGTACTTC. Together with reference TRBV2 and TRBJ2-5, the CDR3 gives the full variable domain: EPEVTQTPSHQVTQMGQEVILRCVPISNHLYFYWYRQILGQKVEFLVSFYNNEISEKSEIFDDQFSVERPDGSNFTLKIRSTKLEDSAMYFCASIGGGQETQYFGPGTRLLVL.

This CDR3 is CASSEAPSRTEAFF. In nucleotides, the CDR3 is TGTGCCAGCAGTGAAGCGCCCTCGCGCACTGAAGCTTTCTTT. The V and J genes are TRBV6-1 and TRBJ1-1; D remains unclear. V lost 0 bases and J 4 bases, leaving 9 bases between the germline ends. This CDR3 has 14 residues. The V gene's germline CDR1 is MNHNS and CDR2 SASEGT.

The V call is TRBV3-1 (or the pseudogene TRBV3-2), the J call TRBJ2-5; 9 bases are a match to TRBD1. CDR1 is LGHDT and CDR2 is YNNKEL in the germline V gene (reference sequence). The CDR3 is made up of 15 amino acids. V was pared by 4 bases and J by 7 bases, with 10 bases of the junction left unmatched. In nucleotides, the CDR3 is TGTGCCAGCAGCCCTCCGGGACAGGGCCTGGGGACCCAGTACTTC. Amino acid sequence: CASSPPGQGLGTQYF.

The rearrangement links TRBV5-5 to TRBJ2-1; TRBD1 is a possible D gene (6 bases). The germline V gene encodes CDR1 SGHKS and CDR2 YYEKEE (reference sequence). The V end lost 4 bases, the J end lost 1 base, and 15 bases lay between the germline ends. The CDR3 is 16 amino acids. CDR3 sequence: CASSGTGFRSYNEQFF. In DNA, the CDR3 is TGTGCCAGCAGCGGAACAGGGTTTAGATCCTACAATGAGCAGTTCTTC.

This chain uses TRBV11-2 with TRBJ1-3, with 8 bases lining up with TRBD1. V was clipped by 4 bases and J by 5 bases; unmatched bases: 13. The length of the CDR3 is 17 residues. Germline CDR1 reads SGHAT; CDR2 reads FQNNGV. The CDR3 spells CASSSLGQGVFRNTIYF. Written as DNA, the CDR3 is TGTGCCAGCAGCTCCCTCGGACAGGGTGTTTTTAGAAACACCATATATTTT. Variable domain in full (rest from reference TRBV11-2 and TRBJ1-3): EAGVAQSPRYKIIEKRQSVAFWCNPISGHATLYWYQQILGQGPKLLIQFQNNGVVDDSQLPKDRFSAERLKGVDSTLKIQPAKLEDSAVYLCASSSLGQGVFRNTIYFGEGSWLTVV.

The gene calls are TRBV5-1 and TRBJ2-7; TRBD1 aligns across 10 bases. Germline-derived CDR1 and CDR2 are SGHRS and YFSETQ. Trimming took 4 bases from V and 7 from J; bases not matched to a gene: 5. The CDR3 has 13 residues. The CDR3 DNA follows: TGCGCCAGCAGCGCCGGGACAGGGGCGGAGCAGTACTTC. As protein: CASSAGTGAEQYF.

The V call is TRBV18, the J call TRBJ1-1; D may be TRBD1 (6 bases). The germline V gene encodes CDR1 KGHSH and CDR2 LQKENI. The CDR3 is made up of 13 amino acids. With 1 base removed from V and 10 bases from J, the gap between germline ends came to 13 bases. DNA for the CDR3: TGTGCCAGCTCACCACGGGCAGGGGATATAGCTTTCTTT. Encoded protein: CASSPRAGDIAFF.

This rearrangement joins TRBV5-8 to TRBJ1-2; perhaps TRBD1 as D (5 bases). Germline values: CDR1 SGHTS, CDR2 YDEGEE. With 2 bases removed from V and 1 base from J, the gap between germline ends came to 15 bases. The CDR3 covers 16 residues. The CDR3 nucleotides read TGTGCCAGCAGCTTCCGCTCTGGCAGGGATAACTATGGCTACACCTTC. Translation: CASSFRSGRDNYGYTF.

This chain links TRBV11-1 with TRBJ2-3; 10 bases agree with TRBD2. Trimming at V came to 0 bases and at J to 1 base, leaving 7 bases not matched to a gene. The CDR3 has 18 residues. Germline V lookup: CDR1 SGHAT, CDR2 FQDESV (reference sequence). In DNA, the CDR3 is TGTGCCAGCAGCTTAGCGGGTTCTAGCGGGGGCCGCACAGATACGCAGTATTTT. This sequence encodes CASSLAGSSGGRTDTQYF.